Shown below are 2 T cell receptor beta chains from a single sample sequenced in a study of cytomegalovirus exposure and HLA in healthy donors. It was with 60 Vbeta and 13 Jbeta primers that the PCR ran. TCRdb's table, derived via immunoSEQ multiplex PCR, lists solely in-frame clones and lacks some. The sample records about 200,000 clones, 65% to 90% being singletons. The sample was PBMCs. The receptors were gathered from a woman in her forties or fifties in good health and CMV-seronegative.

The chain joins TRBV28 to TRBJ2-7; possible D gene TRBD1, 5 bases. This CDR3 is 16 amino acids long. CDR1 MDHEN and CDR2 SYDVKM come from the germline V gene. V dropped 5 bases and J dropped 0 bases, with 17 bases sitting between them. CDR3 sequence: CASSTTGPRSSYEQYF. For the CDR3, the DNA is TGTGCCAGCAGTACAACAGGCCCCAGGAGCTCCTACGAGCAGTACTTC.

The rearrangement joins TRBV15 to TRBJ1-5, with 10 bases lining up with TRBD1. With V trimmed by 0 bases and J by 6 bases, 5 bases remained unmatched. The germline V gene has CDR1 LNHNV and CDR2 YYDKDF (reference sequence). This CDR3 spans 16 amino acids. This chain's CDR3 is CATSRDRTGGPQPQHF. For the CDR3, the DNA is TGTGCCACCAGCAGAGATAGGACAGGGGGTCCTCAGCCCCAGCATTTT.